This T cell receptor beta chain appears in the sequencing data of a study of CD8 T cells in ankylosing spondylitis. Study outcomes and limitations: Matched ankylosing spondylitis synovial fluid reportedly showed significant enrichment of disease-linked clones. Among TCR beta sequences, a motif of eight highly homologous variants appeared characteristic of ankylosing spondylitis blood. Reactive arthritis synovial fluid and blood previously showed some of these motif variants.

In the case of this clonotype: Its target is unknown.

Quantitative molecular-barcoded 5'-RACE generated the TCR beta libraries. MiXCR was run by TCRdb on the 5' RACE reads, yielding one entry per CDR3 protein. The table records 200,000 to 250,000 distinct CDR3 sequences, about 17% of them present only once. V shed 5 bases and J shed 0 bases, with 20 bases lying between them. The CDR3 contains 17 residues. Per the germline V gene, CDR1 is DFQATT and CDR2 is SNEGSKA (reference sequence). The receptor was derived from a male donor with ankylosing spondylitis. The sequencing input was blood, either unsorted or a sorted T cell fraction (not recorded which). This chain links TRBV20-1 with TRBJ2-1, with a weak D call TRBD2 (5 bases). CDR3 residues: CSAWPPLGGGSYNEQFF. As DNA, the CDR3 is TGCAGTGCTTGGCCGCCCCTAGGAGGTGGCTCCTACAATGAGCAGTTCTTC.